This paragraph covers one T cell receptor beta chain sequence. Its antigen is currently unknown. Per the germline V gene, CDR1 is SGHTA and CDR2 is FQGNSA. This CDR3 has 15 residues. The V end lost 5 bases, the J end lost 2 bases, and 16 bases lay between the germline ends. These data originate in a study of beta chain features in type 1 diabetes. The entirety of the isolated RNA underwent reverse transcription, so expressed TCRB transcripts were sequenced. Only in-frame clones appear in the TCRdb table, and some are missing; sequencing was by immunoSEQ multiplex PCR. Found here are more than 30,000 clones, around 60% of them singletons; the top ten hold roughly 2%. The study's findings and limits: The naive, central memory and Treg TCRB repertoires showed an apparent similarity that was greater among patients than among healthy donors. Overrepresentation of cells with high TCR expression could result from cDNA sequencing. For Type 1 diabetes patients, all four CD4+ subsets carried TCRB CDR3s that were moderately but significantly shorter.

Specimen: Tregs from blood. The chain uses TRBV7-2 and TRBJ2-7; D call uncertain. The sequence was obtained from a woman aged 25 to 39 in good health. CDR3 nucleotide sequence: TGTGCCAGCAGCCTTACCGGGTCCCAGACCTACGAGCAGTACTTC. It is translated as CASSLTGSQTYEQYF.